What follows are 29 T cell receptor beta chains derived from one specimen sequenced in a study of blood T cell repertoires in COVID-19. Generated by immunoSEQ multiplex PCR, the TCRdb table keeps only in-frame clones and is missing some. The data contain around 500,000 clones, about 85% of them singletons. Sequenced input: PBMCs or T cells enriched from blood (not recorded which). These receptors were taken from a woman aged 55-70 years who had recovered from COVID-19.

The V and J genes are TRBV19 and TRBJ1-2; D perhaps matches TRBD1 (6 bases). With 10 bases removed from V and 2 bases from J, the gap between germline ends came to 11 bases. CDR1 LNHDA and CDR2 SQIVND come from the germline V gene (reference sequence). The CDR3 covers 12 residues. The CDR3 bases are TGTGCCACCTCCAGGGGAAACTATGGCTACACCTTC. It specifies CATSRGNYGYTF.

About this clone: Other DNA sequences in the sample encode the same CDR3. V gene TRBV27 combines with J gene TRBJ2-2, with a tentative D call TRBD1 (5 bases). Trimming removed 2 bases from V and 4 bases from J, with 5 bases in between. CDR1 is MNHEY and CDR2 is SMNVEV in the germline V gene (reference sequence). The length of the CDR3 is 13 residues. In nucleotides, the CDR3 is TGTGCCAGCAGTTTAAGGGGCACCGGGGAGCTGTTTTTT. Translating it yields CASSLRGTGELFF.

The chain carries TRBV2 and TRBJ1-3; D is unclear. Germline values: CDR1 SNHLY, CDR2 FYNNEI. V lost 0 bases, J lost 3 bases, and 9 bases lay in between. The length of the CDR3 is 15 residues. CDR3 nucleotides: TGTGCCAGCAGTGAAGCACAGTCCCTTGGAAACACCATATATTTT. This translates into CASSEAQSLGNTIYF. Looking up the rest from reference TRBV2 and TRBJ1-3 gives the full variable domain: EPEVTQTPSHQVTQMGQEVILRCVPISNHLYFYWYRQILGQKVEFLVSFYNNEISEKSEIFDDQFSVERPDGSNFTLKIRSTKLEDSAMYFCASSEAQSLGNTIYFGEGSWLTVV.

V gene TRBV18 combines with J gene TRBJ1-3; no reliable D call. CDR1 KGHSH and CDR2 LQKENI come from the germline V gene. The length of the CDR3 is 16 residues. With 3 bases removed from V and 2 bases from J, the gap between germline ends came to 14 bases. The CDR3 loop reads CASSPSQTPTGNTIYF. The CDR3 DNA sequence: TGTGCCAGCTCACCGTCACAAACCCCAACTGGAAACACCATATATTTT.

This clone was observed a handful of times. V usage is TRBV5-1 and J usage is TRBJ1-1; the match to TRBD1 covers 9 bases. The CDR3 has 14 residues. Germline CDR1 and CDR2: SGHRS and YFSETQ. Germline trimming cut 4 bases from V and 5 bases from J; bases unmatched to any gene: 6. The CDR3 coding sequence is TGCGCCAGCAGCCTAACGACAGGGGGAACTGAAGCTTTCTTT. Translation gives CASSLTTGGTEAFF.

V usage is TRBV15 and J usage is TRBJ2-7; 9 positions match TRBD2. V lost 3 bases to trimming and J lost 3 bases; unmatched junction nucleotides: 0. CDR3 length equals 13 residues. Germline V CDR1 and CDR2: LNHNV, YYDKDF (reference sequence). The CDR3 DNA follows: TGTGCCACCAGCAGGACTAGCGGCTACGAGCAGTACTTC. Protein product: CATSRTSGYEQYF.

A remark on this clone: Other DNA sequences of this sample code for an identical CDR3. J is TRBJ1-4 and V is TRBV2; D is unclear. Germline values: CDR1 SNHLY, CDR2 FYNNEI. The CDR3 is 13 residues long. V was pared by 4 bases and J by 5 bases, with 8 bases between. CDR3 coding DNA: TGTGCCAGCAGTGTGAGGCGGAATGAAAAACTGTTTTTT. Translating it yields CASSVRRNEKLFF. The full variable domain, rest sourced from reference TRBV2 and TRBJ1-4, is EPEVTQTPSHQVTQMGQEVILRCVPISNHLYFYWYRQILGQKVEFLVSFYNNEISEKSEIFDDQFSVERPDGSNFTLKIRSTKLEDSAMYFCASSVRRNEKLFFGSGTQLSVL.

This chain connects TRBV9 to TRBJ1-2, with 12 positions matching TRBD1. V shed 0 bases, J shed 6 bases, and the junction held 6 bases outside the gene matches. The CDR3 contains 16 residues. Germline V lookup: CDR1 SGDLS, CDR2 YYNGEE. The CDR3 sequence: CASSVGPGTGGDGYTF. CDR3 coding DNA: TGTGCCAGCAGCGTAGGGCCCGGGACAGGGGGCGATGGCTACACCTTC.

V usage is TRBV5-4 and J usage is TRBJ2-5; TRBD2 matches 12 bases. Germline V gene lookup returns CDR1 SGHNT and CDR2 YYREEE (reference sequence). J gave up 5 bases and V 5 bases, and 10 bases lay outside the gene matches. The CDR3 consists of 16 residues. This chain's CDR3 is CASRPRGLAGGETQYF. The CDR3 DNA is TGTGCCAGCAGGCCGAGGGGGCTAGCGGGGGGGGAGACCCAGTACTTC.

This clone was detected once. V and J are TRBV5-1 and TRBJ2-7, with no clear D. Germline V CDR1 and CDR2: SGHRS, YFSETQ. Trimming pared 3 bases from V and 0 bases from J, leaving 10 bases between. CDR3 length equals 14 residues. The CDR3 here is CASSWAASSYEQYF. CDR3 bases: TGCGCCAGCAGCTGGGCTGCGAGCTCCTACGAGCAGTACTTC.

The chain combines TRBV3-1 (or the pseudogene TRBV3-2) with TRBJ1-2; TRBD1 might be the D (5 bases). The CDR3 consists of 14 residues. V was clipped by 0 bases and J by 2 bases, with 7 bases between them. Germline V gene data show CDR1 as LGHDT and CDR2 as YNNKEL (reference sequence). The DNA for the CDR3 is TGTGCCAGCAGCCAAGATAACAGGAACTATGGCTACACCTTC. As protein: CASSQDNRNYGYTF.

There are a few counts of this clone. The genes are TRBV24-1 and TRBJ1-2; 11 bases map to TRBD1. V shed 6 bases, J shed 5 bases, and the junction held 10 bases outside the gene matches. Germline V gene lookup returns CDR1 KGHDR and CDR2 SFDVKD. This CDR3 contains 16 residues. CDR3 loop: CATSSGQGESGYGYTF. The DNA for the CDR3 is TGTGCCACCAGTTCGGGACAGGGGGAATCTGGGTATGGCTACACCTTC.

This sequence joins TRBV20-1 and TRBJ2-3; D is unresolved. CDR1 and CDR2 (germline): DFQATT, SNEGSKA (reference sequence). The CDR3 has 11 residues. V lost 3 bases to trimming and J lost 7 bases, with 8 bases between them. The CDR3 sequence is CSASRSYTQYF. The CDR3 DNA reads as TGCAGTGCTAGCCGGTCGTATACGCAGTATTTT.

This clone has only one observation. This sequence joins TRBV7-2 and TRBJ2-2, with 8 nucleotides matching TRBD1. V dropped 3 bases and J dropped 4; count of bases not matched to a gene: 10. The germline V gene encodes CDR1 SGHTA and CDR2 FQGNSA. The CDR3 has 17 residues. CDR3 loop: CASSLPFDRGPTGELFF. The CDR3 bases are TGTGCCAGCAGCTTGCCATTCGACAGGGGCCCCACCGGGGAGCTGTTTTTT.

The genes are TRBV7-9 and TRBJ2-3; 15 bases match TRBD2. Germline V gene sequence: CDR1 SEHNR, CDR2 FQNEAQ (reference sequence). The V segment lost 0 bases and the J segment 4 bases; nucleotides outside the gene matches: 5. There are 18 residues in the CDR3. The CDR3 loop is CASSLARTSGGAPDTQYF. The DNA for the CDR3 is TGTGCCAGCAGCTTAGCCCGGACTAGCGGGGGGGCCCCAGATACGCAGTATTTT. The entire variable domain, with the rest obtained from reference TRBV7-9 and TRBJ2-3, is as follows: DTGVSQNPRHKITKRGQNVTFRCDPISEHNRLYWYRQTLGQGPEFLTYFQNEAQLEKSRLLSDRFSAERPKGSFSTLEIQRTEQGDSAMYLCASSLARTSGGAPDTQYFGPGTRLTVL.

This sequence joins TRBV3-1 (or the pseudogene TRBV3-2) and TRBJ2-1, with 8 bases that match TRBD2. The CDR3 loop spans 15 amino acids. Germline V lookup: CDR1 LGHDT, CDR2 YNNKEL (reference sequence). V was pared by 6 bases and J by 4 bases, with 8 bases of the junction left unmatched. Here the CDR3 reads CASRSSGGAYNEQFF. The CDR3 region has the DNA TGTGCCAGCAGATCCAGCGGGGGTGCTTACAATGAGCAGTTCTTC.

This chain uses TRBV5-6 with TRBJ1-1, with 8 bases matching TRBD1. Trimming at V came to 5 bases and at J to 4 bases, leaving 7 bases not matched to a gene. CDR1 and CDR2 from the germline V gene are SGHDT and YYEEEE. There are 14 residues in the CDR3. This CDR3 is CASRGQGLGTEAFF. The DNA of the CDR3 is TGTGCCAGCAGAGGACAGGGACTGGGCACTGAAGCTTTCTTT. Full variable domain (outside the CDR3, taken from reference TRBV5-6 and TRBJ1-1): DAGVTQSPTHLIKTRGQQVTLRCSPKSGHDTVSWYQQALGQGPQFIFQYYEEEERQRGNFPDRFSGHQFPNYSSELNVNALLLGDSALYLCASRGQGLGTEAFFGQGTRLTVV.

The rearrangement uses TRBV19 and TRBJ1-1; D is perhaps TRBD1 (5 bases). The CDR3 has 13 residues. Germline CDR1 is LNHDA and CDR2 is SQIVND (reference sequence). Trimming removed 3 bases at V and 5 bases at J, with 10 bases between. CDR3 nucleotide sequence: TGTGCCAGTAGTATTGAGGGGAGGACTGAAGCTTTCTTT. Translated: CASSIEGRTEAFF.

V and J are TRBV2 and TRBJ2-2; 11 nucleotides line up with TRBD1. There are 14 residues in the CDR3. Trimming at V came to 6 bases and at J to 5 bases, leaving 2 bases not matched to a gene. Germline assignment: CDR1 SNHLY and CDR2 FYNNEI. The CDR3 is CASSGTGGTGELFF. The CDR3 coding sequence is TGTGCCAGCAGCGGGACAGGGGGTACCGGGGAGCTGTTTTTT.

The gene calls are TRBV7-9 and TRBJ2-2; 10 nucleotides align to TRBD2. CDR3 length equals 17 residues. CDR1 is SEHNR and CDR2 is FQNEAQ in the germline V gene (reference sequence). J lost 6 bases, V lost 5 bases, and 12 bases had no gene match. CDR3 bases: TGTGCCAGCAGCCTCCTCCGTAGCGGGGGGCACGCCGGGGAGCTGTTTTTT. It specifies CASSLLRSGGHAGELFF.

V and J are TRBV7-9 and TRBJ2-3; tentative D call: TRBD1 (7 bases). V lost 1 base, J lost 2 bases, and 19 bases lay in between. CDR1 and CDR2 (germline): SEHNR, FQNEAQ (reference sequence). This CDR3 region has 18 residues. The CDR3 DNA follows: TGTGCCAGCAGCTTAGGCCAGGGGGGCTACGTAGTCACAGATACGCAGTATTTT. Amino acids: CASSLGQGGYVVTDTQYF.

The chain recombines TRBV28 with TRBJ1-5; TRBD1 matches at 12 bases. Germline V lookup: CDR1 MDHEN, CDR2 SYDVKM. The CDR3 covers 16 residues. V was pared by 4 bases and J by 7 bases, with 8 bases of the junction left unmatched. The CDR3 protein is CASSSGTGGAGQPQHF. For the CDR3, the DNA is TGTGCCAGCAGTTCCGGGACAGGGGGCGCCGGGCAGCCCCAGCATTTT.

The V and J genes are TRBV5-8 and TRBJ1-3; no firm D call. Trimming cost V 0 bases and J 4 bases, with 11 bases left between them. Germline V lookup: CDR1 SGHTS, CDR2 YDEGEE. This CDR3 has 15 amino acids. The CDR3 region has the DNA TGTGCCAGCAGCTTGGGGTCAGGTTGGGGAAACACCATATATTTT. Protein: CASSLGSGWGNTIYF.

Notes on this clone: The sample carries other DNA sequences with the same CDR3. The chain combines TRBV5-1 with TRBJ1-2; 8 nucleotides align to TRBD1. Germline V gene sequence: CDR1 SGHRS, CDR2 YFSETQ. Losses at the gene ends were 0 bases for V and 7 bases for J; bases not matched to a gene: 2. The CDR3 runs to 13 residues. In nucleotides, the CDR3 is TGCGCCAGCAGCTTGGAGGGGACAGGTGGCTACACCTTC. Amino acids: CASSLEGTGGYTF. Full variable domain (missing parts from reference TRBV5-1 and TRBJ1-2): KAGVTQTPRYLIKTRGQQVTLSCSPISGHRSVSWYQQTPGQGLQFLFEYFSETQRNKGNFPGRFSGRQFSNSRSEMNVSTLELGDSALYLCASSLEGTGGYTFGSGTRLTVV.

The chain links TRBV7-2 to TRBJ2-7; 9 nucleotides agree with TRBD1. The CDR3 covers 15 residues. The germline gives CDR1 SGHTA, CDR2 FQGNSA. With V trimmed by 5 bases and J by 1 base, 6 bases remained unmatched. The CDR3 region has the DNA TGTGCCAGCAGCCAAGACAGGGGGAGTTCCTACGAGCAGTACTTC. This encodes CASSQDRGSSYEQYF.

The chain couples TRBV7-9 to TRBJ2-5, with TRBD1 as a possible D gene (6 bases). The germline CDR1 and CDR2 sequences are SEHNR and FQNEAQ (reference sequence). V was trimmed by 6 bases and J by 4 bases, leaving 15 bases between them. The CDR3 is 14 amino acids. CDR3 in amino acids: CASRARGGAETQYF. The CDR3 DNA follows: TGTGCCAGCAGAGCGCGTGGGGGCGCAGAGACCCAGTACTTC.

The J gene is TRBJ1-3, the V gene TRBV10-3; a weak D match, TRBD1 (6 bases). CDR1 is ENHRY and CDR2 is SYGVKD in the germline V gene. This CDR3 has 12 residues. Trimming took off 10 bases at V and 4 bases at J, with 11 bases between the two ends. CDR3 coding DNA: TGTGCCACCGGACAGATAGGAAACACCATATATTTT. It yields the protein CATGQIGNTIYF.

The chain couples TRBV7-8 to TRBJ1-5, with TRBD1 identical over 10 bases. Germline CDR1 and CDR2: SGHVS and FQNEAQ. Germline trimming cut 4 bases from V and 6 bases from J; bases unmatched to any gene: 9. The CDR3 totals 16 residues. Here the CDR3 DNA reads TGTGCCAGCAGCTCCTCTGGGACAGGGGAGGGTCAGCCCCAGCATTTT. Its protein is CASSSSGTGEGQPQHF.

V gene TRBV3-1 (or the pseudogene TRBV3-2) combines with J gene TRBJ2-5; 9 bases agree with TRBD1. The CDR3 extends over 17 amino acids. The germline V gene encodes CDR1 LGHDT and CDR2 YNNKEL (reference sequence). V lost 0 bases to trimming and J lost 1 base; unmatched junction nucleotides: 6. In nucleotides, the CDR3 is TGTGCCAGCAGCCAAGAGGGGACAGGGCCAGGCCAAGAGACCCAGTACTTC. Translating gives CASSQEGTGPGQETQYF.